The sequence of this TCR beta chain was determined in a study of identical twins (TCRdb year 2016). About the full investigation: To test whether fetal clonotypes persist, this study deep-sequenced TCR alpha and beta repertoires from monozygotic twins, from unrelated adults of various ages, and from cord blood. To rule out contamination, the twin experiments were replicated at different times with different library preparation protocols.

The library was prepared using 5' RACE. Sequencing used an Illumina HiSeq 2000. Template switching added a universal primer binding site, and the final cDNA carried a unique molecular identifier that allowed TCR cDNA molecules to be counted accurately. Specific primers in the conserved constant-segment region were used to synthesize first-strand cDNA for the TCR alpha and beta chains. To control for contamination, each cDNA library was double barcoded with a SMART-Mk sample barcode plus Illumina barcodes. TruSeq adapter sequences, together with Illumina sample barcodes, were added in two successive PCR steps. TCR alpha and beta cDNA libraries were sequenced on the Illumina HiSeq platform with custom primers. Processing in the source paper ran as follows. Raw reads were processed with MiGEC to extract unique molecular identifiers, and MiXCR was used to determine CDR3 positions. For each individual, recombination models were inferred using an EM algorithm with the repgenHMM and IGoR tools. The analysis of shared clonotypes was done with the tcR package in R, with sharing normalized by the product of cloneset sizes. To study raw recombination free of thymic and clonal selection effects, out-of-frame nonproductive sequences were analyzed. TCRdb reprocessing: public reads trimmed at Q25 with fastp, clones called with MiXCR, in-frame beta chains kept. Every CDR3 protein is listed once, alongside the most common genes and DNA of its rows. The V and J calls reflect TCRdb's pipeline rather than the authors' work. Within this sample are some 460,000 distinct CDR3 sequences, with more than 13% of them counted one time only. Of the sample, 0.5% to 0.65% falls within the top ten clones.

All donors were healthy Caucasians. The twin cohort comprised three pairs of female monozygotic twins, all aged roughly 18 to 29 years. Positive isolation kits from Invitrogen were used to isolate CD4+ and CD8+ T cell populations. From the cysteine through the phenylalanine, the CDR3 covers 13 amino acids. Here the CDR3 DNA is all that survives: 39 bases in frame from base 1. Trimming costs V 0 bases and J 7 bases, and their ends lie 7 bases apart. CDR1 and CDR2, per the germline V gene, are MNHEY and SVGAGI. Broader findings and caveats from the paper: Because the same donors could not be followed over many years, the conclusions relied on cross-sectional statistical analysis. Invariant T cells such as MAIT and iNKT could partly confound zero-insertion analyses, although diverse VJ usage argued against such confounding for most clonotypes. In monozygotic twins, out-of-frame TCR alpha sharing was systematically underestimated by recombination models, although the models agreed with sharing between unrelated individuals. Fewer insertions were carried by abundant cord blood beta clonotypes, a similar but weaker trend appeared in young adult naive repertoires, and no such trend appeared in memory repertoires. A weaker excess of twin sharing was found in beta out-of-frame sequences because the signal-to-noise ratio was lowered by fewer shared sequences. Compared with coincidental sharing between unrelated individuals, out-of-frame TCR alpha sequences shared between twins had an excess of sequences with low generation probability.

This clonotype was observed a handful of times. This clone's antigen is unknown. Nothing much larger sits one base from this clone, and base qualities are not available. The data also belong to a second study, concerning yellow fever vaccine responses in identical twins. The other study reports the following: The T cell response to vaccination in identical twins was reported by the authors to appear partly convergent and partly personalized. The study precisely tracked vaccine-responding T cell clones in identical twins.

The source is a woman aged 18-29 years in good health. The sequence joins TRBV6-5 to TRBJ1-5; a tentative D match to TRBD1 spans 6 bases. The sample comprised CD4+ T cells sorted from blood. The DNA sequence is given as TGTGCCAGCAGTTACTCGAGGGGGCAGCCCCAGCATTTT. Its product reads: CASSYSRGQPQHF.